This T cell receptor (beta chain) is drawn from a study of somatic mutations in cytotoxic T cells in rheumatoid arthritis. General study findings and limits: A single CD8+ clone exceeded 20% of CD8+ cells in 8 of 65 patients.

The CDR3 has 11 amino acids. Germline V gives CDR1 ENHRY, CDR2 SYGVKD. Comments on this clone: Its target is unknown.

TCRdb keeps only in-frame clones here, not all; method: immunoSEQ multiplex PCR. Counted here are 6,000 to 9,500 clones, roughly 69% occurring once; the ten biggest clones make up roughly 16%. The study pulled out CD4+ and CD8+ cells with positive magnetic bead selection and then checked their purity by flow cytometry. Sequencing was carried out using CD8+ T cells sorted from blood. The origin of this receptor is an adult with rheumatoid arthritis. The gene calls are TRBV10-3 and TRBJ2-5; no clear D. The J call may be in error: the DNA end matches TRBJ2-7 better. DNA of the CDR3: TGTGCCATCAGTGACTCCTACGAGCAGTACTTC. Protein sequence: CAISDSYEQYF.